This note documents a single TCR beta chain sequence. The sample is drawn from a study of tumor and adjacent non-tumor tissue in lung cancer. Study-wide background: The cohort had approximately 12 adenocarcinoma, 2 squamous cell and 1 small cell patients.

RNA was extracted from bulk tissue without any cell sorting. A modified ARM-PCR protocol with three rounds of nested PCR amplified TCRbeta. TCRdb reprocessed the multiplex PCR reads with MiXCR, giving one entry per CDR3 protein. The table lists 100,000 to 150,000 distinct CDR3 sequences, around three fifths of them singletons. Germline lookup yields CDR1 SGHAT and CDR2 FQNNGV. V dropped 8 bases and J dropped 0; count of bases not matched to a gene: 16. CDR3 length equals 17 residues. The sequenced material came from lung tumor tissue. This clonotype originated in a man in his thirties or forties with non-small cell lung cancer. The chain is built from TRBV11-2 and TRBJ2-7, with TRBD1 matching 7 bases. CDR3 loop: CASCRTARTGVSYEQYF. For the CDR3, the DNA is TGTGCCAGCTGCCGAACGGCCAGGACAGGCGTCTCCTACGAGCAGTACTTC.